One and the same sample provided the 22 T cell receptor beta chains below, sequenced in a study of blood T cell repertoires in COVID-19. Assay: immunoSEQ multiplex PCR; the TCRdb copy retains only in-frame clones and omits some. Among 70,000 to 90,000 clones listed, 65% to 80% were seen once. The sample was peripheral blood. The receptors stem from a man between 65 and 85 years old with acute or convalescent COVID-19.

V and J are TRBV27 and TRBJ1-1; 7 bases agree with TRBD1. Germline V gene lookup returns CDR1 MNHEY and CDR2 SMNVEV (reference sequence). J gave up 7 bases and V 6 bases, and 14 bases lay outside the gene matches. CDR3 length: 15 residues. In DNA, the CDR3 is TGTGCCAGCAGCCCTATTCGAGGGGGCGTTTTTGAAGCTTTCTTT. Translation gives CASSPIRGGVFEAFF.

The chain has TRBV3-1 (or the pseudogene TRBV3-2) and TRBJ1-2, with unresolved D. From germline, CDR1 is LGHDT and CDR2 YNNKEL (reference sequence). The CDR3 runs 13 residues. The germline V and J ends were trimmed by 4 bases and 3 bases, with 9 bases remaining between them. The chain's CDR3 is CASSPGMHYGYTF. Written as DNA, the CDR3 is TGTGCCAGCAGCCCAGGCATGCACTATGGCTACACCTTC.

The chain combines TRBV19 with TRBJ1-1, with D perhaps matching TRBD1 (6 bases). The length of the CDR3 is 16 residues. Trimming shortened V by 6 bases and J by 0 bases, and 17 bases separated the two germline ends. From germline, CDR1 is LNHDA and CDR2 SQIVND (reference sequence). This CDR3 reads CASRDGTGTLNTEAFF. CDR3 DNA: TGTGCCAGTAGGGATGGAACCGGGACATTGAACACTGAAGCTTTCTTT. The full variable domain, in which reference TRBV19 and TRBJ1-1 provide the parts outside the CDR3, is DGGITQSPKYLFRKEGQNVTLSCEQNLNHDAMYWYRQDPGQGLRLIYYSQIVNDFQKGDIAEGYSVSREKKESFPLTVTSAQKNPTAFYLCASRDGTGTLNTEAFFGQGTRLTVV.

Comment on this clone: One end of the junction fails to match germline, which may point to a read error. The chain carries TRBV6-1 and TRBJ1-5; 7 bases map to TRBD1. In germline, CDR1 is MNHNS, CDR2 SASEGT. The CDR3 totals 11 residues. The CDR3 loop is CASSEADRATF. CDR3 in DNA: TGTGCCAGCAGTGAAGCAGACAGGGCGACTTTT.

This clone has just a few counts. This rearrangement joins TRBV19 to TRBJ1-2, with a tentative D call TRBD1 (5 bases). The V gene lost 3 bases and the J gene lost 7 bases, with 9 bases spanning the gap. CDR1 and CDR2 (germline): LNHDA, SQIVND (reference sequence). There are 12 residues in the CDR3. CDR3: CASSISRAGYTF. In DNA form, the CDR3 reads TGTGCCAGTAGTATCTCCAGGGCTGGCTACACCTTC. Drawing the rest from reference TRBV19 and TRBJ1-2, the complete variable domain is DGGITQSPKYLFRKEGQNVTLSCEQNLNHDAMYWYRQDPGQGLRLIYYSQIVNDFQKGDIAEGYSVSREKKESFPLTVTSAQKNPTAFYLCASSISRAGYTFGSGTRLTVV.

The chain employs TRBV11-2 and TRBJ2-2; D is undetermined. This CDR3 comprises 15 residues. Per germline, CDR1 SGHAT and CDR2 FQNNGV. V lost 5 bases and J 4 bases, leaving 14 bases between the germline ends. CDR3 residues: CASSPSPLSTGELFF. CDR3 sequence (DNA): TGTGCCAGCAGCCCTTCACCGCTTAGCACCGGGGAGCTGTTTTTT.

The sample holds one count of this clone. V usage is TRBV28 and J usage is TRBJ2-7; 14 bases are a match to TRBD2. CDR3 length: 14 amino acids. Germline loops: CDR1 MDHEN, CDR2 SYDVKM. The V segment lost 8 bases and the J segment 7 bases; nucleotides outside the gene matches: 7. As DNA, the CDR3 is TGTGCCAGCTCCCGGACTAGCGGGGGGAGGGAGCAGTACTTC. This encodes CASSRTSGGREQYF.

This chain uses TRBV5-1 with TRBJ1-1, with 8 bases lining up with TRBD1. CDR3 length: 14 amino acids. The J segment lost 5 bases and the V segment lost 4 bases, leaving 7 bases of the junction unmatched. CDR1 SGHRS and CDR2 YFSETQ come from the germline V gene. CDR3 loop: CASSIGQGRTEAFF. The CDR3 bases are TGCGCCAGCAGCATCGGACAGGGAAGGACTGAAGCTTTCTTT.

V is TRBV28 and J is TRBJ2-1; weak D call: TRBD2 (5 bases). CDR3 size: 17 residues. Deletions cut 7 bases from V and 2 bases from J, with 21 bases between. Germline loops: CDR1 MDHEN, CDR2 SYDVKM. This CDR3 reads CASTLGEGRVAYNEQFF. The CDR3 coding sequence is TGTGCCAGCACCCTAGGAGAGGGAAGGGTGGCCTACAATGAGCAGTTCTTC.

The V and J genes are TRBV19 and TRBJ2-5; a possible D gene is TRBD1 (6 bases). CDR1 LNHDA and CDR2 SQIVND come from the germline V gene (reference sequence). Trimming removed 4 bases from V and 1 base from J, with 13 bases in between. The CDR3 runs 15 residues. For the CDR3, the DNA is TGTGCCAGTAGTAGGGGACAATCTCCCCAAGAGACCCAGTACTTC. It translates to CASSRGQSPQETQYF.

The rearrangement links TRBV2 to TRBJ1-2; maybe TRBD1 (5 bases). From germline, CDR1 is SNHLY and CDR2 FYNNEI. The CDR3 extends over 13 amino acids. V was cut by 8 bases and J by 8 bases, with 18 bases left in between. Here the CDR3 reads CASSEGPLGGYTF. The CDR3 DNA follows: TGTGCCAGCTCGGAGGGGCCCCTAGGCGGCTACACCTTC. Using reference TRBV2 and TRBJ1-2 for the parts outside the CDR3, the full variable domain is EPEVTQTPSHQVTQMGQEVILRCVPISNHLYFYWYRQILGQKVEFLVSFYNNEISEKSEIFDDQFSVERPDGSNFTLKIRSTKLEDSAMYFCASSEGPLGGYTFGSGTRLTVV.

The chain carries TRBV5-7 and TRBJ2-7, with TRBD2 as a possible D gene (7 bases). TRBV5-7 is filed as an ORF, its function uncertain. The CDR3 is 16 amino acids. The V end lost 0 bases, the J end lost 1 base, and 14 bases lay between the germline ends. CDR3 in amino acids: CASSLVGGARSYEQYV. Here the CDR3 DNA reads TGTGCCAGCAGCTTGGTGGGGGGGGCGAGATCCTACGAGCAGTACGTC.

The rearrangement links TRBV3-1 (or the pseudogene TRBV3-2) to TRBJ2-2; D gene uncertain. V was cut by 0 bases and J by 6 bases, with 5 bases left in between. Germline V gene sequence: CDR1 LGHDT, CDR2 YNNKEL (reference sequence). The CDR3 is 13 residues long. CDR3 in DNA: TGTGCCAGCAGCCAAGATCGGGCCGGGGAGCTGTTTTTT. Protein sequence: CASSQDRAGELFF.

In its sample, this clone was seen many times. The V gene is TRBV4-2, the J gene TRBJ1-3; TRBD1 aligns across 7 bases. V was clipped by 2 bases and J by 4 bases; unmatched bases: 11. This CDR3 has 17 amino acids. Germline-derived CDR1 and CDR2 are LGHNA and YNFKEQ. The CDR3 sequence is CASSQFGKGAQGNTIYF. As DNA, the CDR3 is TGTGCCAGCAGCCAATTCGGAAAGGGGGCGCAAGGAAACACCATATATTTT.

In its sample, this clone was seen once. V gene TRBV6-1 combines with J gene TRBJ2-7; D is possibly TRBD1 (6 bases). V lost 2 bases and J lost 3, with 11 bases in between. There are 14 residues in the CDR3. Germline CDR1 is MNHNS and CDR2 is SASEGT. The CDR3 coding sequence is TGTGCCAGCAGTGAAAGTCAGGGGAACTACGAGCAGTACTTC. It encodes CASSESQGNYEQYF.

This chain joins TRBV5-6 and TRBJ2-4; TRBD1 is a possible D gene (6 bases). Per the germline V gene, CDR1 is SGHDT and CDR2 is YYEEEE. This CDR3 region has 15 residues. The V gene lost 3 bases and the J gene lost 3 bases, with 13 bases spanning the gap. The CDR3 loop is CASSYPGDDKNIQYF. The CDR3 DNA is TGTGCCAGCAGCTATCCAGGGGACGACAAAAACATTCAGTACTTC.

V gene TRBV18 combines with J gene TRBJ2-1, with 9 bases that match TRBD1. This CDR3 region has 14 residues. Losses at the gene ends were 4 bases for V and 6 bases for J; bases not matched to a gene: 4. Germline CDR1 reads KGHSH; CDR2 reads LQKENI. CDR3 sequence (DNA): TGTGCCAGCTCACTCCAGGGACAGGGCAATGAGCAGTTCTTC. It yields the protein CASSLQGQGNEQFF.

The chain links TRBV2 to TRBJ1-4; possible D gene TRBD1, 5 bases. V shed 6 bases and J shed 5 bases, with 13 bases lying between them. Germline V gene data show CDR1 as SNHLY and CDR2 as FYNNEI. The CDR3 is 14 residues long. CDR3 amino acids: CASSARQTNEKLFF. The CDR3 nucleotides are TGTGCCAGCAGCGCCAGACAGACGAATGAAAAACTGTTTTTT.

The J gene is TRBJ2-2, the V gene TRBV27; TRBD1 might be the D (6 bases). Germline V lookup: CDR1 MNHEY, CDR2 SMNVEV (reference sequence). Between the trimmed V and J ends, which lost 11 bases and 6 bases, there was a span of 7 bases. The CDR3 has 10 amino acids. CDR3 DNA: TGTGCCTCAGGGGCCGGGGAGCTGTTTTTT. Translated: CASGAGELFF.

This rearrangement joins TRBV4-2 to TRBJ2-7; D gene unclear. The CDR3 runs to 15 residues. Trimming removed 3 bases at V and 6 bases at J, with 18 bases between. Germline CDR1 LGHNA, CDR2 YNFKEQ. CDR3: CASSQLLALNGEQYF. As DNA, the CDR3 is TGTGCCAGCAGCCAGCTCTTAGCTTTGAACGGCGAGCAGTACTTC.

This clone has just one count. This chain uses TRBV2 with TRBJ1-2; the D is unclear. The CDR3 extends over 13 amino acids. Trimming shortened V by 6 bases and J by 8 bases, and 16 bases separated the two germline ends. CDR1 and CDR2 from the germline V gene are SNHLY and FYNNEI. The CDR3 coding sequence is TGTGCCAGCAGCCCTGGAGGGCCGAAGGGCTACACCTTC. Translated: CASSPGGPKGYTF.

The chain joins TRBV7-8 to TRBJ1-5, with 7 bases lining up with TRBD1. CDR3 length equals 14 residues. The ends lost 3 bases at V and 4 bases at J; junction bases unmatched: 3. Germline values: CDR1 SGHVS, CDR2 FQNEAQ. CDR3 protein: CASSFNRGNQPQHF. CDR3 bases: TGTGCCAGCAGCTTTAACAGGGGTAATCAGCCCCAGCATTTT.